The T cell receptor (beta chain) under discussion was sequenced for a study of OX40 agonist ivuxolimab in advanced cancers. Study context: The patients' treatment was ivuxolimab, an agonistic anti-OX40 (CD134) antibody. Findings of the study overall: Averaged across samples, CD8+ T cells carried more expanded clones than CD4+ did. Relatively little clonal expansion, among the lowest observed, appeared in partial responders at 0.1-3.0 mg/kg. Within 6 weeks, CD4+ and CD8+ blood T cells expanded clonally at 0.1 to 3.0 mg/kg.

Here immunoSEQ multiplex PCR was the method, and the copy in TCRdb shows in-frame clones only, minus some. The sample holds about 160,000 clones, 94% seen once. CDR1 and CDR2 (germline): MDHEN, SYDVKM. The CDR3 length is 16 residues. V was pared by 6 bases and J by 4 bases, with 13 bases of the junction left unmatched. With regard to this clone: Its antigen is undetermined.

Sequencing was performed on CD4+ or CD8+ T cells sorted from blood, taken in a trial of the OX40 agonist ivuxolimab. This receptor was obtained from an adult with an advanced solid tumor such as melanoma, head and neck, liver or kidney cancer. The rearrangement uses TRBV28 and TRBJ1-2, with 8 bases aligning to TRBD1. The CDR3, as DNA: TGTGCCAGCAGAATAGCCGGGACAGGCCTTGTCTATGGCTACACCTTC. Protein product: CASRIAGTGLVYGYTF.